Sequencing of this TCR beta chain was carried out in a study of shared T cell receptors in the human thymus (dated by TCRdb to the early 2020s). Background for the entire study: The study examined how the human thymus generates shared, self-reactive T-cell receptor alpha chains.

Libraries were built with the immunoSEQ multiplex PCR assay. TCRdb mirrors the immuneACCESS table, restricted to in-frame sequences. Some clones are absent from its copies; in checked studies, under half trace to an unresolved V gene, and the reason for the others is unknown. The sample table lists roughly 700,000 clones, roughly 90% of them with a count of one. The ten largest clones take up 0.01% of the sample. Regarding this clone: Its antigen specificity is not known. No base quality values were provided; no much bigger clone lies one nucleotide off.

The cysteine opens and the phenylalanine closes a CDR3 of 17 amino acids. The sequence is cut down to CDR3 DNA, 51 bases in frame from base 1. CDR1 and CDR2 are drawn from the germline V gene: LGHNA, YNFKEQ. Between the V and J ends, shortened by 0 bases and 3 bases respectively, the junction contains 15 bases. This sample also appeared in a second study, on human thymus T cells. As that second study puts it: In Finland, the donors were immunologically healthy infants who were having open corrective cardiac surgery for congenital heart defects. Thymus tissue was collected as surgical resects that were removed during corrective cardiac surgery. V and J gene segment usage appeared biased in both thymic and peripheral blood repertoires. The related research found that thymic TCR repertoires overlapped highly between unrelated individuals. The study described the TCR alpha and beta repertoires in roughly 8 infant thymus samples and a few matching peripheral blood samples. The cohort included more than 5 male and a couple of female infants, with donor ages spanning 7 to 244 days. Thymocytes were freed from the tissue by mechanical means and kept at -70 degrees C as pellets of roughly 9-30 million cells. A QIAsymphony instrument was used to extract genomic DNA from the frozen cell pellets. The immunoSEQ multiplex PCR assay was used to amplify the TCRB and TCRAD loci from a standardized amount of quality-controlled genomic DNA. Amplicons spanned the V(D)J region at a length sufficient to cover the CDR3 and identify V and J genes. Amplicon sequencing was performed on an Illumina platform through the commercial immunoSEQ service. Primer bias and sequencing errors were corrected as previously described, and TCRAD and TCRB were defined on the basis of the IMGT database. Analysis of the repertoires was done with immunoSEQ Analyzer 3.0 and VDJTools and included basic statistics, V/J segment usage, diversity estimates, rarefaction and pairwise overlap. To estimate diversity, the Chao1, ChaoE, Efron-Thisted, Shannon and inverse Simpson indices were applied, and diversity was also estimated on datasets down-sampled to the smallest sample. Repertoire overlap was determined by strict matching of CDR3 nucleotide sequence, V gene and J gene, and Jaccard-based multidimensional scaling clustering was applied. On average, thymus samples yielded 650,000 to 1,000,000 unique TCRB clonotypes, whereas blood samples yielded roughly 80,000.

The sequenced sample consisted of thymocytes. The sequence joins TRBV4-2 to TRBJ1-5, with the D gene not clear enough to name. The sequence derives from a boy under three years old with a congenital heart defect. Donor details come from another sample of the same person, matched by shared clones. Here the CDR3 is given as CASSQDFRWRDNQPQHF. The DNA reads as follows: TGTGCCAGCAGCCAAGATTTTCGGTGGAGAGACAATCAGCCCCAGCATTTT.